Sequencing of this T cell receptor (beta chain) was carried out in a study of cytomegalovirus exposure and HLA in healthy donors. Worth noting for this clone: Its antigen remains unidentified.

Study-level results: A later analysis showed TCR association rates differing by HLA locus, peaking at DRB1 and lowest at HLA-C.

It was with 60 Vbeta and 13 Jbeta primers that the PCR ran. This table comes from immunoSEQ multiplex PCR, and its TCRdb copy is limited to in-frame clones, with some not included. This repertoire includes roughly 140,000 clones. Germline V gene sequence: CDR1 MNHEY, CDR2 SVGAGI. V dropped 0 bases and J dropped 2 bases, with 14 bases sitting between them. CDR3 length: 16 residues. The material sequenced was PBMCs. The sequence was collected from a male donor in good health and CMV-seronegative. The J gene is TRBJ2-7, the V gene TRBV6-5; weak D call: TRBD1 (6 bases). The CDR3 spells CASSYSPLTGTYEQYF. The CDR3 coding sequence is TGTGCCAGCAGTTACTCGCCCCTGACAGGTACCTACGAGCAGTACTTC.